In its sample, the clone carrying this TCR beta chain was seen a few times. What it recognizes is unknown. In addition to blood RNA drawn from unsorted whole blood, germline DNA was extracted. This sample was taken from a study of tumor-infiltrating lymphocytes in primary liver carcinoma. Study-level background: Surgery removed the patients' primary liver carcinoma. Every sample contained roughly 3.65 to 7.13 million productive TCRbeta reads, and these numbers were similar from one tissue type to another.

Study outcomes and limitations: No comparison of CD4+ and CD8+ repertoires was made, since the samples were bulk unsorted. Tumor top-250-clone fractions significantly exceeded those of blood (p = 0.039).

Production of TCR beta cDNA used roughly 0.55 ug total RNA together with a constant-region primer. Slightly modified ARM-PCR served as the procedure for the TCR beta libraries. These libraries came from three rounds of nested multiplex PCR. For approximately 9 cycles apiece, the opening two PCR rounds ran with TRBV1-TRBV30 forward primers and a C-beta reverse primer. MiXCR, applied by TCRdb to the multiplex PCR reads, yields one record per CDR3 protein. The sample contains approximately 310,000 distinct CDR3 sequences, more than 55% of which appear only once. This CDR3 has 15 amino acids. CDR1 SGHRS and CDR2 YFSETQ come from the germline V gene. Trimming removed 4 bases from V and 6 bases from J, with 17 bases in between.

The source of this sequence is a man aged 35-49 years with primary liver carcinoma and hepatitis B virus infection. The specimen was peripheral blood. The chain is built from TRBV5-1 and TRBJ2-1, with no clear D. As DNA, the CDR3 is TGCGCCAGCAGCCGGACCCCGTCCCTCCTCAATGAGCAGTTCTTC. Residues: CASSRTPSLLNEQFF.